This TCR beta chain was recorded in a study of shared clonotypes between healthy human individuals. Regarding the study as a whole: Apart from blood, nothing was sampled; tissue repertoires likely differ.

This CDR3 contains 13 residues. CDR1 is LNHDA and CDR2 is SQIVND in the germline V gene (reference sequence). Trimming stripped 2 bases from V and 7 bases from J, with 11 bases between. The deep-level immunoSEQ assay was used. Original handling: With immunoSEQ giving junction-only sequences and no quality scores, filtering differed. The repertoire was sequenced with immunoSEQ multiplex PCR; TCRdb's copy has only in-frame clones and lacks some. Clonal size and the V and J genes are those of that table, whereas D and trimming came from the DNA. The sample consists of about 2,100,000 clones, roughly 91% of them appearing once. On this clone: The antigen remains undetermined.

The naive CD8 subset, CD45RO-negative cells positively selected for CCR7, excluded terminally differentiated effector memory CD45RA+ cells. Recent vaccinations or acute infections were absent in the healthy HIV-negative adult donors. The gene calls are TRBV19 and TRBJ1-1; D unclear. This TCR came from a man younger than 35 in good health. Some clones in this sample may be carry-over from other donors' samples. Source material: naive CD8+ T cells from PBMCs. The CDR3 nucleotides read TGTGCCAGTAGTATAACGGGGAAGGTTGAAGCTTTCTTT. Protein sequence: CASSITGKVEAFF.